Sequencing of this T cell receptor (beta chain) was carried out in a study of blood T cell repertoires in COVID-19. About the research overall: The United States, Italy and Spain supplied acute and convalescent COVID-19 samples.

CDR1 is SGHAT, CDR2 FQNNGV, per germline. V was cut by 3 bases and J by 6 bases, with 6 bases left in between. The CDR3 runs to 12 residues. Original handling: Estimation of nucleated cell counts relied on the amplification of reference gene primers. Produced via immunoSEQ multiplex PCR; TCRdb's table is partial and in-frame only. V and J calls and clone size are as listed in that table; D and trimming were resolved from the DNA. The data hold approximately 290,000 clones, with 70% to 90% observed a single time. The sequence was collected from a human donor with COVID-19, enrolled during active disease. The donor label of this sample is uncertain. The chain couples TRBV11-2 to TRBJ2-1, with D uncertain. The source material was peripheral blood. The CDR3 DNA follows: TGTGCCAGCAGCTTGGCTAGCAATGAGCAGTTCTTC. This translates into CASSLASNEQFF.